A single TCR beta chain is shown here with its context. Its antigen is as yet unknown. Measured with immunoSEQ multiplex PCR; TCRdb has only the in-frame clones, and not every one. The sample shows more than 8,500 clones, 86% of them seen only once. The germline V gene encodes CDR1 SGHKS and CDR2 YYEKEE (reference sequence). The ends were cut back, 5 bases at V and 3 bases at J, with 14 bases in the middle. The CDR3 sequence is 14 residues long. The data originate from a study of blood T cell dynamics during melanoma immunotherapy. The study's findings and limits: Disease-control patients' PBMC repertoires became either more clonal or more diverse at W3. The study could not tell melanoma-specific clones from general immune activation.

Time point denoted: pre-treatment baseline. Apart from a couple of fast progressors, RECIST 1.1 response was judged 12 weeks post-infusion. The clonotype comes from a human donor with melanoma. The J gene is TRBJ1-1, the V gene TRBV5-5; D perhaps matches TRBD1 (5 bases). The sequencing used blood, collected from a patient treated with checkpoint blockade. The CDR3 nucleotides are TGTGCCAGCAGTTCAGGGTTGGGGGACACTGAAGCTTTCTTT. It translates to CASSSGLGDTEAFF.